The 15 T cell receptor beta chains presented below share a single source sample, sequenced in a study of early T cells in non-severe SARS-CoV-2 infection. TCRdb processed the 5' RACE reads anew with MiXCR; each CDR3 protein has one entry. This repertoire shows tens of thousands of distinct CDR3 sequences, under 15% found once; its top ten account for around 4.6%. The sequenced sample consisted of whole blood. These receptor sequences come from an adult who was a healthcare worker with PCR-confirmed SARS-CoV-2 infection or an uninfected control (not recorded which).

This clonotype was seen at least ten times. The rearrangement links TRBV20-1 to TRBJ2-5; no definite D call. The length of the CDR3 is 11 residues. With 7 bases removed from V and 4 bases from J, the gap between germline ends came to 10 bases. Germline V gene data show CDR1 as DFQATT and CDR2 as SNEGSKA (reference sequence). The CDR3 DNA reads TGCAGTGTGTTAGAGCGAGAGACCCAGTACTTC. Residues: CSVLERETQYF.

Details on this clonotype: This could be a read error, since a much larger clone is one nucleotide away. The chain is built from TRBV7-9 and TRBJ2-1; 12 nucleotides agree with TRBD2. CDR3 length: 17 amino acids. CDR1 is SEHNR and CDR2 is FQNEAQ in the germline V gene (reference sequence). V gave up 5 bases and J gave up 12 bases; unmatched junction bases: 17. CDR3 nucleotide sequence: TGTGCCAGCAGCCCACGGCTGGCTAGCGGGAGGGCGGATGGGCAGTTCTTC. Amino acid sequence: CASSPRLASGRADGQFF.

This rearrangement joins TRBV3-1 to TRBJ2-3; 11 bases agree with TRBD2. The CDR3 runs 15 residues. Per the germline V gene, CDR1 is LGHDT and CDR2 is YNNKEL (reference sequence). V lost 4 bases and J lost 4; bases outside the gene matches: 4. CDR3 in amino acids: CASSLPSGGPDTQYF. The CDR3, as DNA: TGTGCCAGCAGCCTGCCTAGCGGGGGGCCAGATACGCAGTATTTT.

A few counts support this clonotype. The chain links TRBV24-1 to TRBJ2-3; no firm D call. The CDR3 loop spans 15 amino acids. V was clipped by 4 bases and J by 4 bases, with 14 bases between them. Germline V gives CDR1 KGHDR, CDR2 SFDVKD. The CDR3 DNA follows: TGTGCCACCAGTGACGCCGCTGCTTCGGCAGATACGCAGTATTTT. The encoded protein is CATSDAAASADTQYF.

The sample holds many counts of this clonotype. The chain couples TRBV29-1 to TRBJ1-5, with 7 positions matching TRBD1. Per the germline V gene, CDR1 is SQVTM and CDR2 is ANQGSEA. This CDR3 comprises 14 residues. Trimming took 4 bases from V and 3 from J; bases not matched to a gene: 6. CDR3 protein: CSVVLQGSNQPQHF. The CDR3 DNA reads TGCAGCGTTGTCTTACAGGGGTCCAATCAGCCCCAGCATTTT.

The genes are TRBV29-1 and TRBJ2-3; D not resolved. With 0 bases removed from V and 6 bases from J, the gap between germline ends came to 7 bases. Germline V gene sequence: CDR1 SQVTM, CDR2 ANQGSEA. CDR3 size: 12 residues. In DNA, the CDR3 is TGCAGCGTTGAAGATCGCGCTGATACGCAGTATTTT. Translated: CSVEDRADTQYF.

This chain joins TRBV6-2 or TRBV6-3 and TRBJ2-1; D is possibly TRBD1 (6 bases). In germline, CDR1 is MNHEY, CDR2 SVGEGT. Trimming removed 5 bases at V and 5 bases at J, with 13 bases between. The CDR3 is 14 residues long. The DNA of the CDR3 is TGTGCCAGCAGTGATTGGACAGAGAACAATGAGCAGTTCTTC. It yields the protein CASSDWTENNEQFF.

This clonotype was seen more than once but under ten times. This chain links TRBV3-1 with TRBJ2-1; D is possibly TRBD2 (5 bases). The V gene's germline CDR1 is LGHDT and CDR2 YNNKEL (reference sequence). The CDR3 is made up of 16 amino acids. V lost 1 base to trimming and J lost 3 bases, with 13 bases between them. CDR3 nucleotides: TGTGCCAGCAGCCAAGGTTCCTTCAGCGGCTACAATGAGCAGTTCTTC. The encoded protein is CASSQGSFSGYNEQFF.

This clonotype came up many times. V and J are TRBV11-2 and TRBJ1-2; possible D gene TRBD1, 5 bases. From germline, CDR1 is SGHAT and CDR2 FQNNGV. The V and J ends lost 9 bases and 8 bases respectively, with 16 bases between them. This CDR3 spans 12 amino acids. CDR3 amino acids: CASQGFFRGYTF. CDR3 nucleotide sequence: TGTGCCAGTCAGGGTTTTTTTCGGGGCTACACCTTC.

V and J are TRBV4-3 and TRBJ2-2; tentative D call: TRBD1 (6 bases). V lost 3 bases, J lost 3 bases, and 11 bases lay in between. CDR1 and CDR2 (germline): LGHNA, YSLEER. The CDR3 is 15 amino acids. CDR3 in DNA: TGCGCCAGCAGCCAGGATACAGGGTACACCGGGGAGCTGTTTTTT. Its protein is CASSQDTGYTGELFF.

The chain has TRBV7-9 and TRBJ1-2; D not certain. CDR3 length equals 14 residues. V gave up 3 bases and J gave up 8 bases, with 16 bases separating them. Germline-derived CDR1 and CDR2 are SEHNR and FQNEAQ (reference sequence). The CDR3 loop is CASSLYSPLAGYTF. CDR3 DNA: TGTGCCAGCAGCTTGTACAGTCCGCTTGCCGGCTACACCTTC. Variable domain in full (rest from reference TRBV7-9 and TRBJ1-2): DTGVSQNPRHKITKRGQNVTFRCDPISEHNRLYWYRQTLGQGPEFLTYFQNEAQLEKSRLLSDRFSAERPKGSFSTLEIQRTEQGDSAMYLCASSLYSPLAGYTFGSGTRLTVV.

This clonotype occurred a few times. This rearrangement joins TRBV7-9 to TRBJ2-5; D is unclear. V was clipped by 5 bases and J by 4 bases, with 8 bases between them. The CDR3 spans 12 residues. Germline V gene data show CDR1 as SEHNR and CDR2 as FQNEAQ (reference sequence). The DNA for the CDR3 is TGTGCCAGCAGCGCCAATGGAGAGACCCAGTACTTC. It translates to CASSANGETQYF.

This clonotype appeared a few times. The chain uses TRBV11-2 and TRBJ1-3; 7 nucleotides line up with TRBD1. The ends lost 5 bases at V and 1 base at J; junction bases unmatched: 8. The CDR3 spans 16 residues. Germline V gives CDR1 SGHAT, CDR2 FQNNGV. The CDR3 nucleotides read TGTGCCAGCAGCCCAATTACAGGGGATTCTGGAAACACCATATATTTT. It codes for CASSPITGDSGNTIYF.

This clonotype was seen many times. The V gene is TRBV19, the J gene TRBJ2-2, with D hard to call. The CDR3 runs 14 residues. Trimming pared 3 bases from V and 6 bases from J, leaving 11 bases between. Germline V gene lookup returns CDR1 LNHDA and CDR2 SQIVND (reference sequence). CDR3 loop: CASSILAAAGELFF. The CDR3 DNA follows: TGTGCCAGTAGTATCTTGGCTGCCGCCGGGGAGCTGTTTTTT.

This clonotype occurred a few times. The chain combines TRBV5-1 with TRBJ1-1; weak D call: TRBD1 (6 bases). CDR3 length: 16 amino acids. Germline V gives CDR1 SGHRS, CDR2 YFSETQ. The V end lost 4 bases, the J end lost 0 bases, and 16 bases lay between the germline ends. CDR3 loop: CASSGTGTVMNTEAFF. CDR3 sequence (DNA): TGCGCCAGCAGCGGAACAGGGACTGTTATGAACACTGAAGCTTTCTTT.